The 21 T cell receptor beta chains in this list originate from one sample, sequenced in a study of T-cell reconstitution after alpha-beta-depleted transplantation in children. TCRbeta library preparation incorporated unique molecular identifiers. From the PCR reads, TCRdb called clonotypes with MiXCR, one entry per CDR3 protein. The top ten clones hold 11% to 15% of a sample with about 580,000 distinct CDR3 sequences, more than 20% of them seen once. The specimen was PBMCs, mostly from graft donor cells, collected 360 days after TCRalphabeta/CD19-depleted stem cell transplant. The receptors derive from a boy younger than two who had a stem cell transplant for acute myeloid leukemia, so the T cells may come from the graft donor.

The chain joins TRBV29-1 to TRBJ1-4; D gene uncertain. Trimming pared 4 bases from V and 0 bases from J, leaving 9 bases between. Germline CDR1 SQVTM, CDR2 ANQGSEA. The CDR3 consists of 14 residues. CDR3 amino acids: CSVGLYSTNEKLFF. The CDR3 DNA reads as TGCAGCGTTGGCCTATACTCAACTAATGAAAAACTGTTTTTT.

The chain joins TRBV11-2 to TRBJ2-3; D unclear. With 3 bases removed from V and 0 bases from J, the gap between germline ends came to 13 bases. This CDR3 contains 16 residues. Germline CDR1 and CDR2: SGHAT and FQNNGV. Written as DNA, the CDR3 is TGTGCCAGCAGCTTTTTAACGGGTCGAAGCACAGATACGCAGTATTTT. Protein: CASSFLTGRSTDTQYF.

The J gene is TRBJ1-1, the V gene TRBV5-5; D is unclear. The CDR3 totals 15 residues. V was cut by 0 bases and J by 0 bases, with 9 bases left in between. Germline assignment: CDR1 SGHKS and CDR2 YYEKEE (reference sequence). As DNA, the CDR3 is TGTGCCAGCAGCTTGGGACTACGGATGAACACTGAAGCTTTCTTT. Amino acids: CASSLGLRMNTEAFF.

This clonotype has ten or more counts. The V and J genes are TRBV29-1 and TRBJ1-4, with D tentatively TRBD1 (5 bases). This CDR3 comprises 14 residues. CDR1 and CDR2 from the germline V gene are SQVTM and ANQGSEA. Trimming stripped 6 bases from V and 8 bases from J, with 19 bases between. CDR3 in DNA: TGCAGCGTCCAGAGGCAGGGTCGAGAAGAAAAACTGTTTTTT. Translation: CSVQRQGREEKLFF. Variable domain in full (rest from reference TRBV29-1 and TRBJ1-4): SAVISQKPSRDICQRGTSLTIQCQVDSQVTMMFWYRQQPGQSLTLIATANQGSEATYESGFVIDKFPISRPNLTFSTLTVSNMSPEDSSIYLCSVQRQGREEKLFFGSGTQLSVL.

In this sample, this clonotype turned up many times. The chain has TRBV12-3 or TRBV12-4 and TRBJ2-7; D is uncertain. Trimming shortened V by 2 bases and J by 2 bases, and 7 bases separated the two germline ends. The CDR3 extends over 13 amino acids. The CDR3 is CASSLWQTYEQYF. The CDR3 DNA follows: TGTGCCAGCAGTTTATGGCAGACCTACGAGCAGTACTTC.

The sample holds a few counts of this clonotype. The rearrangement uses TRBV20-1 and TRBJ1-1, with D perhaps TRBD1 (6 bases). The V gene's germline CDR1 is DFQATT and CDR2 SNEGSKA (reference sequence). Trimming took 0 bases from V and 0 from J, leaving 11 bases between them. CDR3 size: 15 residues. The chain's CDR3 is CSAREQGNMNTEAFF. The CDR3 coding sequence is TGCAGTGCTAGAGAACAGGGAAACATGAACACTGAAGCTTTCTTT.

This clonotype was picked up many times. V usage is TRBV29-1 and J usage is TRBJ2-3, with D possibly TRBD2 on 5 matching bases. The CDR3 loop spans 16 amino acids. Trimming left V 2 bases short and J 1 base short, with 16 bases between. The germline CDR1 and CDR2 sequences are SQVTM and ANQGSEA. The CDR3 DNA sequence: TGCAGCGTTGAATGGCCCGGTAGCGTGGGCACAGATACGCAGTATTTT. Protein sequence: CSVEWPGSVGTDTQYF.

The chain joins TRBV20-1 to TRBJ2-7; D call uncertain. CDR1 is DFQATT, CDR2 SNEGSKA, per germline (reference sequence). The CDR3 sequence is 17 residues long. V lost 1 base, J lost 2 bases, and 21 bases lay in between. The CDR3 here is CSARAPPGQSSPYEQYF. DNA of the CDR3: TGCAGTGCTAGAGCCCCCCCTGGGCAGTCAAGCCCCTACGAGCAGTACTTC.

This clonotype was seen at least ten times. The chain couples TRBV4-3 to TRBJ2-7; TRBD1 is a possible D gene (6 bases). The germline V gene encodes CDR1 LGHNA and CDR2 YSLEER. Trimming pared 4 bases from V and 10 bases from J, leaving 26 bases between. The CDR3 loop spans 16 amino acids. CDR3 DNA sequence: TGCGCCAGCAGCCCCTCGGTCCATGGACAGCCCCTAACCCAGTACTTC. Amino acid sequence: CASSPSVHGQPLTQYF.

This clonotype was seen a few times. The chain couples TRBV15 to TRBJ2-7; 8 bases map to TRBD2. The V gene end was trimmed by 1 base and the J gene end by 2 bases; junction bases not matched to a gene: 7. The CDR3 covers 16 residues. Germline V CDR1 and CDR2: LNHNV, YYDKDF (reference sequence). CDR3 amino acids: CATSRGSSGGPYEQYV. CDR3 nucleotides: TGTGCCACCAGCAGAGGTTCCAGCGGGGGCCCCTACGAGCAGTACGTC.

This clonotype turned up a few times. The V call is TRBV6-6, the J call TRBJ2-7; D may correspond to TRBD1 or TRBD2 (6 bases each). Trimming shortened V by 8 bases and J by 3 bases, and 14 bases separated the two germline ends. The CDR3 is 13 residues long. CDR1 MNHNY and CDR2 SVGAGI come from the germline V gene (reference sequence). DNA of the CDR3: TGTGCCAGCTGCCAAGGGGGGTGCTACGAGCAGTACTTC. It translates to CASCQGGCYEQYF.

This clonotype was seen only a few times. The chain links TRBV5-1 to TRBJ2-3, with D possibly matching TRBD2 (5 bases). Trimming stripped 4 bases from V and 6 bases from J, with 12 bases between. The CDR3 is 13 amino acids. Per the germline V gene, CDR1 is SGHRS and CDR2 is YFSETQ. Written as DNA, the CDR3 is TGCGCCAGCAGCCTCGGGGTCGGGGATACGCAGTATTTT. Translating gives CASSLGVGDTQYF.

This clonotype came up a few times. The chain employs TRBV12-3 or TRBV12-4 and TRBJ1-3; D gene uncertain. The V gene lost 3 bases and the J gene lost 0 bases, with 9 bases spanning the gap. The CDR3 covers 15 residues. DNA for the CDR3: TGTGCCAGCAGTTTGTCAGCCATCTCTGGAAACACCATATATTTT. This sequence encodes CASSLSAISGNTIYF.

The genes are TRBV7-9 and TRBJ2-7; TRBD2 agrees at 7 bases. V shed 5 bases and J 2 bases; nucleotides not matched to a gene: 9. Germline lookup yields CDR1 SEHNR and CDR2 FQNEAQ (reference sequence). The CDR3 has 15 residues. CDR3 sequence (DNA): TGTGCCAGCAGCATCGGGGGGAGCCCCACCTACGAGCAGTACTTC. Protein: CASSIGGSPTYEQYF.

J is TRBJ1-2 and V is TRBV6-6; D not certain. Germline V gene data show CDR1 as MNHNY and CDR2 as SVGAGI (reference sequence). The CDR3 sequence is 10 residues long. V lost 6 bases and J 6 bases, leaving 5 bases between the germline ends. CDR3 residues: CASSGDGYTF. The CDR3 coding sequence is TGTGCCAGCAGCGGAGATGGCTACACCTTC.

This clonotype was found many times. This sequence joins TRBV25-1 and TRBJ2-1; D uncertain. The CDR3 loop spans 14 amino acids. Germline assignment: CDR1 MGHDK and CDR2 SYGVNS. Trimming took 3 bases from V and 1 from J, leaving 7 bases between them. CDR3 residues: CASSEWGSYNEQFF. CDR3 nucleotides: TGTGCCAGCAGTGAGTGGGGATCCTACAATGAGCAGTTCTTC.

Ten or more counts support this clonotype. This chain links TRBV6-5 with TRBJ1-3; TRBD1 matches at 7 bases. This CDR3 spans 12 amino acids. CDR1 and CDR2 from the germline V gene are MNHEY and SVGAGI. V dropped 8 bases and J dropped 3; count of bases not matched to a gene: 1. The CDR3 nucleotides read TGTGCCAGCCGGGACAGTGGAAACACCATATATTTT. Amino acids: CASRDSGNTIYF.

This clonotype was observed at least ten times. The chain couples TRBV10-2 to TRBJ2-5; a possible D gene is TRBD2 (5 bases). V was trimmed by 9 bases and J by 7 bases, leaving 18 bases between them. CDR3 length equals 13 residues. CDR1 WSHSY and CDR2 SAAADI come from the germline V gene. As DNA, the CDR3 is TGCGCCAGTACCGACCCCGTCCGGGGGACCCAGTACTTC. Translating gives CASTDPVRGTQYF.

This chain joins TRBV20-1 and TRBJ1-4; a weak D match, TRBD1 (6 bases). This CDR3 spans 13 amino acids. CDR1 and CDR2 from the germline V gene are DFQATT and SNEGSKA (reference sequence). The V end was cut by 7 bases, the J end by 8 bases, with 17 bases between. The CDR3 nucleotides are TGCAGTGTCGCTGGGCTGAGGGGGGAAAAACTGTTTTTT. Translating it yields CSVAGLRGEKLFF.

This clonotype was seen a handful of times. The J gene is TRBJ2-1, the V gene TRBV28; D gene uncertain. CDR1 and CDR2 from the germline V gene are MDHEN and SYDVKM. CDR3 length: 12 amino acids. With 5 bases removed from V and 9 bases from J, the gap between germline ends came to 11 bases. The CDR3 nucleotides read TGTGCCAGCAGTACCCAAGAAAGTGAGCAGTTCTTC. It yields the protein CASSTQESEQFF.

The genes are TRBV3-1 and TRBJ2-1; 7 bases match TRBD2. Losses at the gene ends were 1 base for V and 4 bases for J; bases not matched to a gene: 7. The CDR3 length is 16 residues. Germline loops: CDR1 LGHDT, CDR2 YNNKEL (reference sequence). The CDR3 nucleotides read TGTGCCAGCAGCCAAGGGAATGCGGGGGTTTACAATGAGCAGTTCTTC. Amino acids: CASSQGNAGVYNEQFF.